These 3 T cell receptor beta chains came from one sample sequenced in a study of blood T cell repertoires in COVID-19. The repertoire was sequenced with immunoSEQ multiplex PCR; TCRdb's copy has only in-frame clones and lacks some. The sample contains roughly 300,000 clones, roughly 90% of which appear only once. Sequenced: peripheral blood. These TCRs come from a woman aged 25 to 39 with COVID-19, enrolled during active disease.

Written as DNA, the CDR3 is TGTGCCTGGAGTCCAGGGGGCCAGGAGACCCAGTACTTC. Its translation is CAWSPGGQETQYF. This sequence joins TRBV30 and TRBJ2-5, with 8 bases identical to TRBD1. The CDR3 loop spans 13 amino acids. CDR1 is GTSNPN and CDR2 is SVGIG in the germline V gene (reference sequence). V was pared by 2 bases and J by 5 bases, with 4 bases of the junction left unmatched.

In its sample, this clone was seen once. The chain carries TRBV19 and TRBJ2-7; 11 positions agree with TRBD2. CDR3 length: 15 amino acids. Germline assignment: CDR1 LNHDA and CDR2 SQIVND (reference sequence). Trimming cost V 5 bases and J 7 bases; bases outside gene matches: 10. The CDR3 is CASSPTSGSPREQYF. The CDR3 bases are TGTGCCAGTAGTCCTACTAGCGGGAGCCCCCGAGAGCAGTACTTC.

The gene calls are TRBV2 and TRBJ1-6; 7 bases are a match to TRBD1. V was pared by 5 bases and J by 11 bases, with 6 bases of the junction left unmatched. The CDR3 is 13 amino acids. Germline values: CDR1 SNHLY, CDR2 FYNNEI. The CDR3 nucleotides read TGTGCCAGCAGTTCGACAGGGCGGGCACCCCTCCACTTT. It codes for CASSSTGRAPLHF.